This TCR beta chain was profiled in a study of blood T cell repertoires in COVID-19. On the study more broadly: Spain, Italy and the United States supplied samples that represented acute and convalescent COVID-19. In each case, the material was cDNA or gDNA derived from T cells, B-cell-depleted T cells, or PBMCs.

Produced via immunoSEQ multiplex PCR; TCRdb's table is partial and in-frame only. The table lists roughly 53,000 clones, 70% to 90% of them singletons, with around 28% in the top ten. The CDR3 contains 14 residues. Germline V lookup: CDR1 LNHDA, CDR2 SQIVND (reference sequence). V was pared by 3 bases and J by 10 bases, with 18 bases between. V is TRBV19 and J is TRBJ1-2, with D possibly TRBD1 on 5 matching bases. Material: peripheral blood. The receptor was derived from a human donor in a cohort sampled during active COVID-19. CDR3 sequence (DNA): TGTGCCAGTAGTATGGGGCCAGACCGGCGGGACTACACCTTC. Amino acid sequence: CASSMGPDRRDYTF.